This paragraph reports one TCR beta chain. Its antigen is still unknown. PCR amplification relied on 60 Vbeta primers (plus 13 Jbeta primers). Generated by immunoSEQ multiplex PCR, the TCRdb table keeps only in-frame clones and is missing some. The sample consists of 130,000 to 150,000 clones, 76% of them appearing once. The CDR3 sequence is 14 residues long. The junction had 6 bases not matched to a gene; V was cut back by 2 bases and J by 5 bases. Germline V gene data show CDR1 as SGHRS and CDR2 as YFSETQ. This record belongs to a study of cytomegalovirus exposure and HLA in healthy donors. Study-wide results and limits: Judged likely to be a sequencing artifact was a cluster of highly shared sequence variants.

The chain employs TRBV5-1 and TRBJ2-5; 7 nucleotides line up with TRBD1. The TCR comes from a man aged 18 to 30 in good health and CMV-seronegative. Material for sequencing was PBMCs. The CDR3 DNA is TGCGCCAGCAGCTTCGAGGGGGCGCACGAGACCCAGTACTTC. Protein product: CASSFEGAHETQYF.